This TCR beta chain emerged from a study of cytomegalovirus exposure and HLA in healthy donors. Sequencing used immunoSEQ multiplex PCR; TCRdb keeps in-frame clones, though not all of them. The data hold 82,000 or so clones, with 95% observed a single time. Note on this clone: Its antigen is as yet unknown.

Findings and limits, study-wide: Cytomegalovirus-associated TCR beta chains were listed, numbering more than 150. Despite most TCR sequences being rare, some public TCRs occurred in many donors.

The CDR3 totals 15 residues. Germline CDR1 is WNHNN and CDR2 is SYGVQD (reference sequence). The J segment lost 2 bases and the V segment lost 6 bases, leaving 7 bases of the junction unmatched. The chain employs TRBV10-1 and TRBJ2-3; the match to TRBD2 covers 8 bases. This clonotype was sampled from a woman under 30 in good health and CMV-seronegative. The specimen was PBMCs. The DNA of the CDR3 is TGCGCCAGCAGCCCGGGTAGCGGGGACACAGATACGCAGTATTTT. Protein: CASSPGSGDTDTQYF.